This T cell receptor beta chain was identified in a study of blood T cells in healthy people across ages. This CDR3 is built from 13 residues. Looked up from germline, CDR1 is SGHRS and CDR2 is YFSETQ. Trimming shortened V by 3 bases and J by 4 bases, and 10 bases separated the two germline ends. For the second PCR, which ran for about 7 to 11 cycles, a sample-barcoded 5' primer and a J-beta primer mix were used. With 12 random nucleotides, a template-switch adaptor tagged each individual cDNA molecule. In TCRdb, the 5' RACE reads were re-called with MiXCR into one record per CDR3 protein. The sample records about 640,000 distinct CDR3 sequences, 58% being singletons.

Sequencing was done on a sample of blood. The sequence came from a man between 60 and 75 years old in good health. V gene TRBV5-1 combines with J gene TRBJ1-2; D is perhaps TRBD1 (5 bases). The CDR3 protein is CASSSGDSYGYTF. The CDR3 DNA reads as TGCGCCAGCAGCTCGGGTGACAGCTATGGCTACACCTTC.